The present T cell receptor beta chain was sequenced within a study of blood T cell repertoires in COVID-19. Study overall: The United States, Italy and Spain were the sources of the acute and convalescent COVID-19 samples.

Trimming stripped 3 bases from V and 1 base from J, with 13 bases between. The CDR3 spans 15 residues. Per the germline V gene, CDR1 is SEHNR and CDR2 is FQNEAQ (reference sequence). Seattle's enrolled individuals joined amid active infection and were then monitored longitudinally. This table comes from immunoSEQ multiplex PCR, and its TCRdb copy is limited to in-frame clones, with some not included. The sample carries approximately 440,000 clones, roughly 88% recorded once. The V gene is TRBV7-9, the J gene TRBJ2-7; D is ambiguous. The sample comprised peripheral blood. The TCR sequence derives from a woman aged 45-60 years with COVID-19, enrolled during active disease. The CDR3 loop is CASSLALGLSYEQYF. In nucleotides, the CDR3 is TGTGCCAGCAGCTTGGCATTGGGCCTTTCCTACGAGCAGTACTTC.